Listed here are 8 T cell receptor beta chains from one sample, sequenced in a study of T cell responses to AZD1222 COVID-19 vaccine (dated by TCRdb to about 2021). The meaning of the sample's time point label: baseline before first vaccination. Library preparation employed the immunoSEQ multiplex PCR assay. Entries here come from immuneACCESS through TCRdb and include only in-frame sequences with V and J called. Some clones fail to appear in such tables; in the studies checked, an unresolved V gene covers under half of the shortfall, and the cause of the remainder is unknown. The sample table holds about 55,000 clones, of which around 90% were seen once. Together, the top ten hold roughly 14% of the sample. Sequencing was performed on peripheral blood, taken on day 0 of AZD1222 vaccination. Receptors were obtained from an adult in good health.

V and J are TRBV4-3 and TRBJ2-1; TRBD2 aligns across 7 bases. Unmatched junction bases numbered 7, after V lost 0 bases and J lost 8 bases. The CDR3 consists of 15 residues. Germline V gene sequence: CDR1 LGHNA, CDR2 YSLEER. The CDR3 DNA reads TGCGCCAGCAGCCAAGAAGGGCGGGAGTGGGATGAGCAGTTCTTC. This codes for CASSQEGREWDEQFF.

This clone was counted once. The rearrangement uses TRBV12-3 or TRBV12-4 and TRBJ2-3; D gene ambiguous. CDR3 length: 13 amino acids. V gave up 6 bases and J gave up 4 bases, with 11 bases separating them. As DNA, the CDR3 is TGTGCCAGCAGCCCCCTCCGAGCAGATACGCAGTATTTT. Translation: CASSPLRADTQYF.

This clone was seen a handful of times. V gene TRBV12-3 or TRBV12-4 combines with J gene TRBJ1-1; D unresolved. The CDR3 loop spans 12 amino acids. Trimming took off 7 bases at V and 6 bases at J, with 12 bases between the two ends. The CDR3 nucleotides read TGTGCCAGCACCGCAGGTCTGTCTGAAGCTTTCTTT. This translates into CASTAGLSEAFF.

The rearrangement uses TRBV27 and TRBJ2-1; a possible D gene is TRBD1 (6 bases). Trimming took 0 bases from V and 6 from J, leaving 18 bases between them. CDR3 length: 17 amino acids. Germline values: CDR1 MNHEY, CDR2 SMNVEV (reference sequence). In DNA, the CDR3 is TGTGCCAGCAGTTTATCGCCCTCGGGGAACAGGGCCAATGAGCAGTTCTTC. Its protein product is CASSLSPSGNRANEQFF.

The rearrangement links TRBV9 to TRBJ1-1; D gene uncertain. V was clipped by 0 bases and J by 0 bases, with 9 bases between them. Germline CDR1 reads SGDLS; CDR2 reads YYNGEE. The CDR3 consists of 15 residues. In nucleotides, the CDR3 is TGTGCCAGCAGCGTAGGTCCAGTAATGAACACTGAAGCTTTCTTT. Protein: CASSVGPVMNTEAFF.

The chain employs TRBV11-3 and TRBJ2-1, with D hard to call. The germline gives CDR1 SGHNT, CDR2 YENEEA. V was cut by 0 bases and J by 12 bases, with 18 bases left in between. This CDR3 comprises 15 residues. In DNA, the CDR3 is TGTGCCAGCAGCTTAGATGTAGCCGGAAGCTTGCGGCAGTTCTTC. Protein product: CASSLDVAGSLRQFF. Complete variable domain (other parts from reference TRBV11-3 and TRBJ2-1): EAGVVQSPRYKIIEKKQPVAFWCNPISGHNTLYWYLQNLGQGPELLIRYENEEAVDDSQLPKDRFSAERLKGVDSTLKIQPAELGDSAVYLCASSLDVAGSLRQFFGPGTRLTVL.

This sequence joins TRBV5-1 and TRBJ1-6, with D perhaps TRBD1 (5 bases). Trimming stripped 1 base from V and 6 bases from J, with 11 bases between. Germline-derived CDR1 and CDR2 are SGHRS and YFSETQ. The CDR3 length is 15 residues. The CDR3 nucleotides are TGCGCCAGCAGCTTGACGGGGCAGAGTAATTCACCCCTCCACTTT. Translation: CASSLTGQSNSPLHF.

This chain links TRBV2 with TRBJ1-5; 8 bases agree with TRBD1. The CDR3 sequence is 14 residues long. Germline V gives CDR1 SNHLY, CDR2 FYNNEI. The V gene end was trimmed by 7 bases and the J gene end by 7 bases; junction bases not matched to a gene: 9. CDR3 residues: CASTDTGGGQPQHF. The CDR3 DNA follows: TGTGCCAGCACCGATACAGGGGGTGGGCAGCCCCAGCATTTT.